The 17 T cell receptor delta chains below all came from one sample that was sequenced in a study of gamma-delta chains in newborns, infants, children (dated by TCRdb to between 2018 and 2020). Sequenced using an Illumina MiSeq. TCRdb called clones anew from the public reads via CATT; matching DNA rows were later pooled. For this sample the table gives a few thousand delta-chain clones, of which approximately 52% were detected only once. The ten most abundant clones make up roughly 6% of the sample. Input material: blood. All receptors derive from a child who received the measles vaccine.

This clone has a single count. A read error may explain this, as a much larger clone is one base away. The chain carries TRDV2 and TRDJ3; the match to TRDD3 covers 7 bases. The CDR3 totals 19 residues. Per the germline V gene, CDR1 is GEAIGNYY and CDR2 is EKD. The CDR3 DNA sequence: TGTGCCTGTGACACTGGGGGGATTTTACCCTCCCGGGACACCCGACAGATGTTTTTC. Protein sequence: CACDTGGILPSRDTRQMFF.

Turning to this clone: It is likely a read error: a sequence one base away is far more abundant. The genes are TRDV2 and TRDJ3; 11 bases map to TRDD3. V lost 5 bases and J lost 0; bases outside the gene matches: 5. The CDR3 extends over 18 amino acids. In germline, CDR1 is GEAIGNYY, CDR2 EKD. CDR3 in amino acids: CACGSTGGYSWDTRQMFF. In DNA, the CDR3 is TGTGCCTGTGGCAGTACTGGGGGATACTCCTGGGACACCCGACAGATGTTTTTC.

In regard to this clone: This probably arose from a read error, given a far larger clone one base away. At the DNA level, this CDR3 is encoded by other sequences in the same sample as well. The rearrangement uses TRDV2 and TRDJ1, with D possibly being TRDD3 (6 bases). The CDR3 is 13 residues long. Germline CDR1 reads GEAIGNYY; CDR2 reads EKD. Trimming took off 1 base at V and 2 bases at J, with 7 bases between the two ends. CDR3 sequence reads: CACDTWGTDKLIF. The DNA for the CDR3 is TGTGCCTGTGACACTTGGGGGACCGATAAACTCATCTTT.

This clone was counted only a few times. The chain employs TRAV29/DV5 and TRDJ1; possibly TRDD2 for D (5 bases). Germline V lookup: CDR1 NSMFDY, CDR2 ISSIKDK. The CDR3 has 14 amino acids. V shed 1 base and J shed 6 bases, with 16 bases lying between them. The CDR3 reads CAASLSCVPHKLIF. CDR3 coding DNA: TGTGCAGCAAGCCTTTCCTGCGTACCACATAAACTCATCTTT. The whole variable domain, filled in from reference TRAV29/DV5 and TRDJ1, reads DQQVKQNSPSLSVQEGRISILNCDYTNSMFDYFLWYKKYPAEGPTFLISISSIKDKNEDGRFTVFLNKSAKHLSLHIVPSQPGDSAVYFCAASLSCVPHKLIFGKGTRVTVEP.

As for this clone: With only one base between it and a far larger clone, this is likely a read error. This chain uses TRDV2 with TRDJ3; 11 nucleotides agree with TRDD3. This CDR3 spans 18 amino acids. V was pared by 3 bases and J by 2 bases, with 5 bases of the junction left unmatched. Germline assignment: CDR1 GEAIGNYY and CDR2 EKD. This CDR3 is CACDPVLGDTWDTRQMFF. As DNA, the CDR3 is TGTGCCTGTGACCCCGTACTGGGGGATACCTGGGACACCCGACAGATGTTTTTC.

Comment on this clone: A read error may explain this, as a much larger clone is one base away. The chain is built from TRDV2 and TRDJ2; D perhaps matches TRDD3 (6 bases). Germline-derived CDR1 and CDR2 are GEAIGNYY and EKD. Trimming stripped 1 base from V and 0 bases from J, with 17 bases between. The length of the CDR3 is 18 residues. The CDR3 bases are TGTGCCTGTGACACAATAGAAGGGGATCCTTCTTTGACAGCACAACTCTTCTTT. It specifies CACDTIEGDPSLTAQLFF.

By proportion, this clone is medium-sized. The genes are TRDV1 and TRDJ1, with D unresolved. The CDR3 has 15 amino acids. Germline V gene sequence: CDR1 TSWWSYY, CDR2 QGS. Trimming pared 0 bases from V and 8 bases from J, leaving 16 bases between. CDR3 residues: CALGELCATSDKLIF. The CDR3 region has the DNA TGTGCTCTTGGGGAACTATGCGCCACCTCGGACAAACTCATCTTT.

The chain employs TRDV2 and TRDJ3; 11 nucleotides line up with TRDD3. V was pared by 1 base and J by 2 bases, with 12 bases of the junction left unmatched. This CDR3 spans 21 amino acids. CDR1 is GEAIGNYY and CDR2 is EKD in the germline V gene. This CDR3 reads CACDTLGNGGYGPWDTRQMFF. CDR3 nucleotides: TGTGCCTGTGACACGCTCGGGAATGGGGGATACGGTCCCTGGGACACCCGACAGATGTTTTTC.

By frequency in the sample, this clone is large. Other nucleotide sequences from this sample produce the same CDR3. The rearrangement uses TRDV2 and TRDJ1, with TRDD3 identical over 9 bases. The CDR3 sequence is 17 residues long. Trimming took 2 bases from V and 0 from J; bases not matched to a gene: 9. Germline values: CDR1 GEAIGNYY, CDR2 EKD. In DNA, the CDR3 is TGTGCCTGTGACAAACTGGGGGACTTATTGTACACCGATAAACTCATCTTT. Protein: CACDKLGDLLYTDKLIF.

This clone was seen only a few times. Just one base apart from a much larger clone, this may be a read error. This rearrangement joins TRDV2 to TRDJ3, with D unresolved. Germline V gene data show CDR1 as GEAIGNYY and CDR2 as EKD. With 3 bases removed from V and 2 bases from J, the gap between germline ends came to 1 base. The CDR3 is 13 amino acids. In nucleotides, the CDR3 is TGTGCCTGTGACGCCTGGGACACCCGACAGATGTTTTTC. This sequence encodes CACDAWDTRQMFF.

This clone has only a few counts. Other DNA sequences from this sample encode an identical CDR3 as well. This chain links TRDV2 with TRDJ3, with 11 bases fitting TRDD3. Unmatched junction bases numbered 3, after V lost 3 bases and J lost 0 bases. This CDR3 is built from 18 residues. Germline-derived CDR1 and CDR2 are GEAIGNYY and EKD. This CDR3 reads CACDLTGGYSWDTRQMFF. CDR3 in DNA: TGTGCCTGTGACCTTACTGGGGGATACTCCTGGGACACCCGACAGATGTTTTTC.

A word on this clone: Given a far larger clone just one base away, this is likely a sequencing read error. This specimen includes other DNA sequences encoding the same CDR3. V and J are TRDV2 and TRDJ1, with D hard to call. Per the germline V gene, CDR1 is GEAIGNYY and CDR2 is EKD. The CDR3 covers 17 residues. Trimming took off 3 bases at V and 0 bases at J, with 19 bases between the two ends. CDR3 amino acids: CACDPLGGGPYTDKLIF. CDR3 bases: TGTGCCTGTGACCCCCTTGGTGGAGGTCCTTACACCGATAAACTCATCTTT.

About this clone itself: A single base is all that separates this from a far larger clone, so a read error is likely. The rearrangement joins TRDV2 to TRDJ1, with 8 nucleotides matching TRDD3. The CDR3 is 15 amino acids. CDR1 and CDR2 from the germline V gene are GEAIGNYY and EKD. Germline trimming cut 5 bases from V and 0 bases from J; bases unmatched to any gene: 7. The CDR3 loop reads CACGGLLGDTDKLIF. CDR3 DNA: TGTGCCTGTGGCGGACTACTGGGGGACACCGATAAACTCATCTTT.

With regard to this clone: A much larger clone is a single base away; this may be a read error. As DNA, the CDR3 is TGTGCCTATGACGCGGTACTGGGGGATACGCCGTACACCGATAAACTCATCTTT. This gives the protein CAYDAVLGDTPYTDKLIF. The chain employs TRDV2 and TRDJ1, with 13 bases identical to TRDD3. Germline lookup yields CDR1 GEAIGNYY and CDR2 EKD. This CDR3 has 18 amino acids.

This clone was picked up one time. A much larger clone sits a single nucleotide away, making a read error possible. Other nucleotide sequences in the sample specify the same CDR3. This chain links TRDV2 with TRDJ3; TRDD3 matches at 9 bases. This CDR3 has 19 amino acids. Looked up from germline, CDR1 is GEAIGNYY and CDR2 is EKD. The CDR3, as DNA: TGTGCCTGTGACCTCGTACTGGGGGACAGCTCCTGGGACACCCGACAGATGTTTTTT. Translation: CACDLVLGDSSWDTRQMFF.

Concerning this clone: This likely traces to a read error, being one base from a far larger clone. Other DNA sequences in the same sample also yield this CDR3. The chain is built from TRDV2 and TRDJ2; 12 positions agree with TRDD3. The length of the CDR3 is 14 residues. Germline V gene lookup returns CDR1 GEAIGNYY and CDR2 EKD. In nucleotides, the CDR3 is TGTGCCTGTGACATACTGGGGGATACAGCGCAACTCTTCTTT. Protein product: CACDILGDTAQLFF.

In this sample, this clone is medium-sized (0.01 to 0.1%). In the same sample, other DNA sequences code for this CDR3. The chain uses TRDV3 and TRDJ1; D is perhaps TRDD3 (6 bases). Germline lookup yields CDR1 TVYSNPD and CDR2 GDNSRS (reference sequence). V lost 0 bases and J lost 0, with 14 bases in between. The CDR3 covers 15 residues. CDR3 sequence (DNA): TGTGCCTTTAGAGGGTACTGGGAGTACACCGATAAACTCATCTTT. This sequence encodes CAFRGYWEYTDKLIF.